This T cell receptor beta chain was profiled in a study of shared clonotypes between healthy human individuals. General study results and limits: The rarefaction results pointed to incomplete sorted-subset sequencing despite large depth. Researchers found naive subsets generally carried larger estimated richness than memory subsets.

This clone was seen just once. As yet, its antigen is unknown. From germline, CDR1 is SGHKS and CDR2 YYEKEE (reference sequence). CDR3 length: 15 residues. With 0 bases removed from V and 5 bases from J, the gap between germline ends came to 14 bases. In the source study's methods: ImmunoSEQ gave junction-only sequences without quality scores, so filtering differed. Sequencing was performed with immunoSEQ multiplex PCR; in TCRdb, only in-frame clones are kept and a portion is missing. V, J and clone size reflect that table, while D and trimming were determined from the DNA. Of some 2,100,000 clones detected, approximately 94% appear once; the ten largest clones hold more than 0.1%.

Sequencing was performed on naive CD4+ T cells sorted from blood. Noted subset: CD45RA+ positively selected. The sequence came from a man younger than 35 in good health. V is TRBV5-5 and J is TRBJ1-2; a weak D match, TRBD1 (6 bases). CDR3: CASSLDRDKGYGYTF. The CDR3 region has the DNA TGTGCCAGCAGCTTGGATCGGGACAAGGGTTATGGCTACACCTTC.